These T cell receptor beta chains were read from a single sample in a study of T cells in Graves' hyperthyroidism and ophthalmopathy. TCRdb re-called the multiplex PCR reads with MiXCR, one entry per CDR3 protein. Among under 300,000 distinct CDR3 sequences listed, roughly 15% were seen once. Sample: blood. The receptors come from a woman in her thirties or forties with Graves' hyperthyroidism. CDR3s include the opening cysteine and the closing phenylalanine or tryptophan. Fields, in order: V gene, CDR3 length, clone size, D gene, J gene, CDR3 protein, CDR3 DNA. A D gene is named only where the DNA matches it firmly. Part of the rows lack a size; the others show once, few, many or a class for expanded clones.

V gene: TRBV5-8; CDR3 length: 16; clone size: few; D gene: NA; J gene: TRBJ1-3; CDR3 protein: CASSHSLGRSGNTIYF; CDR3 DNA: TGTGCCAGCAGCCATTCTTTAGGGAGGTCTGGAAACACCATATATTTT
V gene: TRBV6-2/TRBV6-3; CDR3 length: 11; clone size: many; D gene: NA; J gene: TRBJ2-7; CDR3 protein: CASSPYDEQYF; CDR3 DNA: TGTGCCAGCAGCCCCTACGACGAGCAGTACTTC
V gene: TRBV5-6; CDR3 length: 14; clone size: many; D gene: NA; J gene: TRBJ2-5; CDR3 protein: CASSFGGAGETQYF; CDR3 DNA: TGTGCCAGCAGCTTTGGGGGGGCCGGGGAGACCCAGTACTTC
V gene: TRBV6-1; CDR3 length: 16; clone size: many; D gene: NA; J gene: TRBJ2-1; CDR3 protein: CASSLEGTPTYNEQFF; CDR3 DNA: TGTGCCAGCAGTCTCGAGGGGACACCCACCTACAATGAGCAGTTCTTC
V gene: TRBV11-2; CDR3 length: 15; clone size: many; D gene: NA; J gene: TRBJ2-1; CDR3 protein: CASSLEGLPYNEQFF; CDR3 DNA: TGTGCCAGCAGCTTAGAGGGGCTACCCTACAATGAGCAGTTCTTC
V gene: TRBV18; CDR3 length: 13; clone size: NA; D gene: NA; J gene: TRBJ1-5; CDR3 protein: CASSSRRNQPQHF; CDR3 DNA: TGTGCCAGCTCCTCCCGGAGGAATCAGCCCCAGCATTTT
V gene: TRBV2; CDR3 length: 14; clone size: NA; D gene: NA; J gene: TRBJ1-5; CDR3 protein: CASRADRSNQPQHF; CDR3 DNA: TGTGCCAGCAGAGCGGACAGAAGCAATCAGCCCCAGCATTTT
V gene: TRBV20-1; CDR3 length: 14; clone size: many; D gene: TRBD1; J gene: TRBJ1-2; CDR3 protein: CSASGTGSYYGYTF; CDR3 DNA: TGCAGTGCCTCTGGGACAGGGTCCTACTATGGCTACACCTTC
V gene: TRBV5-6; CDR3 length: 14; clone size: NA; D gene: NA; J gene: TRBJ2-4; CDR3 protein: CASSLSGRGNIQYF; CDR3 DNA: TGTGCCAGCAGCTTGTCGGGCCGGGGAAACATTCAGTACTTC
V gene: TRBV19; CDR3 length: 12; clone size: many; D gene: NA; J gene: TRBJ1-1; CDR3 protein: CATTQATHEAFF; CDR3 DNA: TGTGCCACTACACAGGCGACCCATGAAGCTTTCTTT
V gene: TRBV4-2; CDR3 length: 14; clone size: NA; D gene: NA; J gene: TRBJ2-3; CDR3 protein: CASSPPFDPRTQYF; CDR3 DNA: TGTGCCAGCAGCCCCCCATTCGACCCCCGTACGCAGTATTTT
V gene: TRBV3-1; CDR3 length: 13; clone size: many; D gene: NA; J gene: TRBJ2-5; CDR3 protein: CASRPMAGETQYF; CDR3 DNA: TGTGCCAGCAGACCGATGGCGGGGGAGACCCAGTACTTC
V gene: TRBV6-1; CDR3 length: 15; clone size: NA; D gene: NA; J gene: TRBJ1-1; CDR3 protein: CASSAPDRMNTEAFF; CDR3 DNA: TGTGCCAGCAGTGCGCCCGACAGGATGAACACTGAAGCTTTCTTT
V gene: TRBV11-1; CDR3 length: 15; clone size: many; D gene: NA; J gene: TRBJ1-2; CDR3 protein: CASSMRIPGDYGYTF; CDR3 DNA: TGTGCCAGCAGCATGCGGATCCCTGGGGACTATGGCTACACCTTC
V gene: TRBV24-1; CDR3 length: 16; clone size: many; D gene: TRBD2; J gene: TRBJ2-3; CDR3 protein: CATSGTSGDYTDTQYF; CDR3 DNA: TGTGCCACCAGCGGGACTAGCGGGGACTACACAGATACGCAGTATTTT
V gene: TRBV29-1; CDR3 length: 14; clone size: NA; D gene: NA; J gene: TRBJ1-1; CDR3 protein: CSVNPTEMNTEAFF; CDR3 DNA: TGCAGCGTTAACCCGACAGAGATGAACACTGAAGCTTTCTTT
V gene: TRBV3-1; CDR3 length: 16; clone size: many; D gene: TRBD2; J gene: TRBJ2-5; CDR3 protein: CASSQSSGRAQETQYF; CDR3 DNA: TGTGCCAGCAGCCAATCTAGCGGGAGGGCCCAGGAGACCCAGTACTTC
V gene: TRBV18; CDR3 length: 15; clone size: many; D gene: NA; J gene: TRBJ1-1; CDR3 protein: CASSQAPGTSPEAFF; CDR3 DNA: TGTGCCAGCTCACAGGCTCCGGGGACATCCCCTGAAGCTTTCTTT
V gene: TRBV5-6; CDR3 length: 16; clone size: many; D gene: NA; J gene: TRBJ1-5; CDR3 protein: CASSLREGGVNQPQHF; CDR3 DNA: TGTGCCAGCAGCTTGAGGGAAGGAGGGGTAAATCAGCCCCAGCATTTT
V gene: TRBV30; CDR3 length: 15; clone size: few; D gene: TRBD2; J gene: TRBJ2-6; CDR3 protein: CAWSRGGSGANVLTF; CDR3 DNA: TGTGCCTGGAGCCGGGGGGGGTCTGGGGCCAACGTCCTGACTTTC
V gene: TRBV30; CDR3 length: 13; clone size: NA; D gene: NA; J gene: TRBJ2-7; CDR3 protein: CAWSGDNPYEQYF; CDR3 DNA: TGTGCCTGGAGCGGGGACAACCCCTACGAGCAGTACTTC
V gene: TRBV7-6; CDR3 length: 16; clone size: NA; D gene: NA; J gene: TRBJ2-6; CDR3 protein: CASSLVGGSGANVLTF; CDR3 DNA: TGTGCCAGCAGCTTAGTAGGGGGGTCTGGGGCCAACGTCCTGACTTTC
V gene: TRBV28; CDR3 length: 16; clone size: many; D gene: NA; J gene: TRBJ2-7; CDR3 protein: CASSPPGTVGSYEQYF; CDR3 DNA: TGTGCCAGCAGTCCACCCGGGACGGTGGGGTCCTACGAGCAGTACTTC
V gene: TRBV2; CDR3 length: 12; clone size: few; D gene: NA; J gene: TRBJ1-6; CDR3 protein: CASSEENSPLHF; CDR3 DNA: TGTGCCAGCAGTGAAGAGAATTCACCCCTCCACTTT
V gene: TRBV7-6; CDR3 length: 14; clone size: NA; D gene: NA; J gene: TRBJ1-3; CDR3 protein: CASSSSENGNTIYF; CDR3 DNA: TGTGCCAGCAGCTCCTCGGAGAATGGAAACACCATATATTTT
V gene: TRBV6-1; CDR3 length: 13; clone size: many; D gene: NA; J gene: TRBJ1-5; CDR3 protein: CASRLGRNQPQHF; CDR3 DNA: TGTGCCAGCAGACTCGGGCGCAATCAGCCCCAGCATTTT